The 14 T cell receptor beta chains below all came from one sample that was sequenced in a study of CD8+CD57+ T cells in acquired aplastic anemia. Genomic DNA acted as the template from which TCR beta VDJ combination and CDR3 sequence profiling were carried out. TCRdb reprocessed the reads via MiXCR and lists one record per CDR3 protein. The data contain roughly 180,000 distinct CDR3 sequences, 46% of them singletons. Sample: sorted CD4+, CD8+, or CD8+CD57+ T cells (not recorded which) from PBMCs. Receptors were obtained from a human donor in good health.

The chain has TRBV20-1 and TRBJ2-5, with 7 bases fitting TRBD2. The germline CDR1 and CDR2 sequences are DFQATT and SNEGSKA (reference sequence). The CDR3 is 13 residues long. Trimming cost V 0 bases and J 14 bases; bases outside gene matches: 12. CDR3 bases: TGCAGTGCTAGAGATAGAACTAGCGAGAGGTGTTACTTC. Amino acids: CSARDRTSERCYF.

In this sample, this clonotype turned up once. The chain uses TRBV9 and TRBJ2-2, with 11 bases fitting TRBD2. CDR3 length: 17 amino acids. V was pared by 3 bases and J by 1 base, with 5 bases of the junction left unmatched. In germline, CDR1 is SGDLS, CDR2 YYNGEE. CDR3 amino acids: CASSGLGLAGNTGELFF. The CDR3 coding sequence is TGTGCCAGCAGCGGACTCGGACTAGCGGGGAACACCGGGGAGCTGTTTTTT.

There are a few counts of this clonotype. This chain connects TRBV25-1 to TRBJ1-1; D is perhaps TRBD1 (6 bases). V gave up 6 bases and J gave up 6 bases, with 17 bases separating them. Germline lookup yields CDR1 MGHDK and CDR2 SYGVNS. The CDR3 is made up of 14 amino acids. This CDR3 reads CASSLHNQGSEAFF. For the CDR3, the DNA is TGTGCCAGCAGCCTTCACAACCAGGGGTCTGAAGCTTTCTTT.

This chain connects TRBV6-1 to TRBJ2-7, with TRBD2 matching 12 bases. Germline loops: CDR1 MNHNS, CDR2 SASEGT. This CDR3 region has 13 residues. The J segment lost 6 bases and the V segment lost 7 bases, leaving 4 bases of the junction unmatched. CDR3 region: CASTTSGRAEQYF. The CDR3 DNA reads TGTGCCAGCACGACTAGCGGGAGAGCCGAGCAGTACTTC.

V and J are TRBV7-7 and TRBJ2-2; no reliable D call. Between the trimmed V and J ends, which lost 5 bases and 7 bases, there was a span of 20 bases. This CDR3 has 16 residues. Germline V CDR1 and CDR2: SSHAT, FNYEAQ (reference sequence). This CDR3 reads CASSARSSPGGGELFF. CDR3 nucleotides: TGTGCCAGCAGCGCGCGCAGTTCGCCTGGTGGCGGGGAGCTGTTTTTT.

The chain joins TRBV2 to TRBJ1-4; tentative D call: TRBD1 (5 bases). Trimming shortened V by 11 bases and J by 8 bases, and 12 bases separated the two germline ends. The CDR3 totals 11 residues. Germline-derived CDR1 and CDR2 are SNHLY and FYNNEI. In nucleotides, the CDR3 is TGTGCCTATCAGGGTAGCGAAAAACTGTTTTTT. Translating it yields CAYQGSEKLFF. Full variable domain (rest looked up from reference TRBV2 and TRBJ1-4): EPEVTQTPSHQVTQMGQEVILRCVPISNHLYFYWYRQILGQKVEFLVSFYNNEISEKSEIFDDQFSVERPDGSNFTLKIRSTKLEDSAMYFCAYQGSEKLFFGSGTQLSVL.

Ten or more counts support this clonotype. The chain combines TRBV9 with TRBJ1-1; D not resolved. Per germline, CDR1 SGDLS and CDR2 YYNGEE. V was shortened by 7 bases and J by 1 base, with 8 bases between the two germline ends. The length of the CDR3 is 12 residues. The CDR3: CASGKSNTEAFF. In DNA form, the CDR3 reads TGTGCCAGCGGCAAGTCGAACACTGAAGCTTTCTTT.

This clonotype was counted between two and nine times. The V gene is TRBV15, the J gene TRBJ1-2, with D unresolved. This CDR3 has 14 residues. With 4 bases removed from V and 7 bases from J, the gap between germline ends came to 16 bases. In germline, CDR1 is LNHNV, CDR2 YYDKDF (reference sequence). The CDR3 spells CATSIQRYEGGYTF. The DNA for the CDR3 is TGTGCCACCAGCATCCAGAGATATGAGGGTGGCTACACCTTC.

The chain employs TRBV2 and TRBJ2-7, with D perhaps matching TRBD2 (6 bases). The CDR3 sequence is 15 residues long. CDR1 is SNHLY, CDR2 FYNNEI, per germline. V was clipped by 4 bases and J by 2 bases, with 15 bases between them. CDR3: CASSVSGGGTYEQYF. The DNA for the CDR3 is TGTGCCAGCAGTGTTTCTGGGGGAGGAACCTACGAGCAGTACTTC.

CDR3 DNA: TGTGCCAGTGGGACCCTTTTTTGGGGGGCCAACGTCCTGACTTTC. Amino acid sequence: CASGTLFWGANVLTF. The chain combines TRBV7-9 with TRBJ2-6; the D gene could be TRBD1 or TRBD2 (5 bases each). Germline values: CDR1 SEHNR, CDR2 FQNEAQ (reference sequence). V lost 9 bases and J lost 4, with 16 bases in between. The CDR3 extends over 15 amino acids. Combining the CDR3 with reference TRBV7-9 and TRBJ2-6 gives the whole variable domain DTGVSQNPRHKITKRGQNVTFRCDPISEHNRLYWYRQTLGQGPEFLTYFQNEAQLEKSRLLSDRFSAERPKGSFSTLEIQRTEQGDSAMYLCASGTLFWGANVLTFGAGSRLTVL.

This clonotype was counted many times. V is TRBV7-3 and J is TRBJ1-1; 8 positions match TRBD1. The V segment lost 5 bases and the J segment 1 base; nucleotides outside the gene matches: 12. This CDR3 has 17 residues. The germline V gene encodes CDR1 SGHTA and CDR2 FQGTGA. In DNA, the CDR3 is TGTGCCAGCAGCGCGACAGGGGATCGGTTTGGGAACACTGAAGCTTTCTTT. This encodes CASSATGDRFGNTEAFF. Full variable domain (missing parts from reference TRBV7-3 and TRBJ1-1): GAGVSQTPSNKVTEKGKYVELRCDPISGHTALYWYRQSLGQGPEFLIYFQGTGAADDSGLPNDRFFAVRPEGSVSTLKIQRTERGDSAVYLCASSATGDRFGNTEAFFGQGTRLTVV.

This sequence joins TRBV12-3 or TRBV12-4 and TRBJ2-7; 8 nucleotides align to TRBD2. Germline trimming cut 6 bases from V and 1 base from J; bases unmatched to any gene: 5. CDR3 size: 14 residues. DNA of the CDR3: TGTGCCAGCAGGGCAACTAGCGGATCCTACGAGCAGTACTTC. Translating it yields CASRATSGSYEQYF.

In regard to this clonotype: A much larger clone lies one base from this, so it may be a read error. This likely comes from a read error, as the CDR3 has no conserved phenylalanine or tryptophan at its end. The chain links TRBV12-3 or TRBV12-4 to TRBJ2-1; D remains ambiguous. Trimming cost V 6 bases and J 0 bases, with 6 bases left between them. CDR3 length: 13 amino acids. CDR3 in amino acids: CASRYSSYNEQFL. CDR3 bases: TGTGCCAGCAGATACAGCTCCTACAATGAGCAGTTCCTC.

Ten or more counts support this clonotype. The genes are TRBV20-1 and TRBJ2-7; weak D call: TRBD1 (6 bases). CDR3 length equals 13 residues. Per the germline V gene, CDR1 is DFQATT and CDR2 is SNEGSKA (reference sequence). V lost 4 bases, J lost 6 bases, and 16 bases lay in between. This CDR3 reads CSANRQASGEQYF. DNA for the CDR3: TGCAGTGCTAACAGACAGGCTTCCGGCGAGCAGTACTTC.